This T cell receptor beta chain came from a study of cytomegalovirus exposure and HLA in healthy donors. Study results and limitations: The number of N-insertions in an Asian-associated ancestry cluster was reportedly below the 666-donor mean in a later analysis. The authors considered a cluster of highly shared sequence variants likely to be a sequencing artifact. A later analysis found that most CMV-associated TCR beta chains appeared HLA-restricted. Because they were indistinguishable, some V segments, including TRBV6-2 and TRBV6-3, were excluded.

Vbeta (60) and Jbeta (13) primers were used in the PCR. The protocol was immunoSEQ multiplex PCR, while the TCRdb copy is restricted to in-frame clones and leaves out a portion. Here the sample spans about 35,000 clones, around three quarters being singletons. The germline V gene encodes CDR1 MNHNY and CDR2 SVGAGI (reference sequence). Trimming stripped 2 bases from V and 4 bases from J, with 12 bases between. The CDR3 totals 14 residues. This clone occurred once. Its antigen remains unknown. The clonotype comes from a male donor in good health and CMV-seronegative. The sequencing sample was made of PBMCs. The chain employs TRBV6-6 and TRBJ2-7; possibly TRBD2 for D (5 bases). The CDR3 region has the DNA TGTGCCAGCAGTTACGGGAGCCCCGGGTACGAGCAGTACTTC. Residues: CASSYGSPGYEQYF.